Included here is one T cell receptor (beta chain) sequence, with context. Its specificity is unknown. This specimen comes from a study of CD8 T cells in ankylosing spondylitis. Study-wide findings and caveats: A motif in TCR beta, a set of under ten highly homologous variants, appeared characteristic of ankylosing spondylitis blood. As reported, disease-linked clones showed significant enrichment in matched ankylosing spondylitis synovial fluid. The authors found the disease-linked clones to be CD8+ and relatively rare in peripheral blood.

CDR1 and CDR2 from the germline V gene are SGHNT and YYREEE (reference sequence). The CDR3 is 15 residues long. The V end was cut by 4 bases, the J end by 0 bases, with 14 bases between. Generation of TCR beta libraries employed quantitative 5'-RACE incorporating molecular barcodes. MiXCR was run by TCRdb on the 5' RACE reads, yielding one entry per CDR3 protein. Of approximately 210,000 distinct CDR3 sequences in the sample, more than 10% were seen once. Sequencing was carried out using blood, either unsorted or a sorted T cell fraction (not recorded which). The chain couples TRBV5-4 to TRBJ2-7; D is perhaps TRBD1 (5 bases). This clonotype was obtained from a male donor with ankylosing spondylitis or in good health (not recorded which). CDR3 amino acids: CASSGQGRLSYEQYF. The CDR3 DNA follows: TGTGCCAGCAGCGGGCAGGGAAGGCTCTCCTACGAGCAGTACTTC. Full variable domain (remainder filled in from reference TRBV5-4 and TRBJ2-7): ETGVTQSPTHLIKTRGQQVTLRCSSQSGHNTVSWYQQALGQGPQFIFQYYREEENGRGNFPPRFSGLQFPNYSSELNVNALELDDSALYLCASSGQGRLSYEQYFGPGTRLTVT.